Each of the 18 T cell receptor beta chains below was sequenced from the same sample in a study of T-cell reconstitution after alpha-beta-depleted transplantation in children. Using unique molecular identifiers, the investigators prepared the TCRbeta library. From the PCR reads, TCRdb called clonotypes with MiXCR, one entry per CDR3 protein. This table has about 420,000 distinct CDR3 sequences, 9.5% to 13% appearing once. Here the sequenced sample was PBMCs from the stem cell graft donor, taken from the stem cell graft. All receptors come from a human donor who donated a stem cell graft to a child with acute myeloid leukemia.

The V gene is TRBV7-6, the J gene TRBJ1-4, with TRBD1 as a possible D gene (6 bases). Germline CDR1 is SGHVS and CDR2 is FNYEAQ. The CDR3 contains 14 residues. V gave up 5 bases and J gave up 5 bases, with 12 bases separating them. CDR3 sequence (DNA): TGTGCCAGCAGCCAAAGGGGGTTGAATGAAAAACTGTTTTTT. Its translation is CASSQRGLNEKLFF.

The CDR3 nucleotides read TGTGCCAGTAGGCATACACTATGGGACAGGGGGAAGAACAGCAATCAGCCCCAGCATTTT. Translation: CASRHTLWDRGKNSNQPQHF. V is TRBV19 and J is TRBJ1-5, with 11 bases matching TRBD1. CDR1 and CDR2 (germline): LNHDA, SQIVND (reference sequence). With V trimmed by 6 bases and J by 1 base, 17 bases remained unmatched. The CDR3 spans 20 residues.

The table lists this clonotype with a few counts. V and J are TRBV6-5 and TRBJ1-6, with 7 nucleotides matching TRBD1. The germline V gene has CDR1 MNHEY and CDR2 SVGAGI. V trimming: 5 bases; J trimming: 15 bases; junction bases outside the gene matches: 7. The CDR3 length is 12 residues. DNA for the CDR3: TGTGCCAGCAGTCAAGACAGGGCCAACCTCCACTTT. It encodes CASSQDRANLHF.

The table lists this clonotype with a few counts. This rearrangement joins TRBV11-2 to TRBJ2-6; either TRBD1 or TRBD2 may fit D (7 bases each). Trimming took off 6 bases at V and 1 base at J, with 19 bases between the two ends. From germline, CDR1 is SGHAT and CDR2 FQNNGV. The CDR3 totals 18 residues. DNA for the CDR3: TGTGCCAGCAGGGGGGGGACAGCCCAGGGGTCTGGGGCCAACGTCCTGACTTTC. Amino acid sequence: CASRGGTAQGSGANVLTF. Filled out from reference TRBV11-2 and TRBJ2-6, the complete variable domain reads EAGVAQSPRYKIIEKRQSVAFWCNPISGHATLYWYQQILGQGPKLLIQFQNNGVVDDSQLPKDRFSAERLKGVDSTLKIQPAKLEDSAVYLCASRGGTAQGSGANVLTFGAGSRLTVL.

A few counts support this clonotype. This sequence joins TRBV5-1 and TRBJ1-4, with D perhaps matching TRBD1 (5 bases). The CDR3 length is 15 residues. CDR1 is SGHRS and CDR2 is YFSETQ in the germline V gene. The V and J ends lost 3 bases and 5 bases respectively, with 14 bases between them. CDR3 sequence reads: CASSSGTDENEKLFF. CDR3 nucleotides: TGCGCCAGCAGCTCGGGGACTGACGAAAATGAAAAACTGTTTTTT. The whole variable domain, filled in from reference TRBV5-1 and TRBJ1-4, reads KAGVTQTPRYLIKTRGQQVTLSCSPISGHRSVSWYQQTPGQGLQFLFEYFSETQRNKGNFPGRFSGRQFSNSRSEMNVSTLELGDSALYLCASSSGTDENEKLFFGSGTQLSVL.

This clonotype has more than one count but fewer than ten. The chain is built from TRBV29-1 and TRBJ2-5; 10 bases match TRBD1. Germline-derived CDR1 and CDR2 are SQVTM and ANQGSEA. Losses at the gene ends were 7 bases for V and 5 bases for J; bases not matched to a gene: 7. CDR3 length equals 13 residues. CDR3 bases: TGCAGCGCAGACAGGGGGCCGGGGGAGACCCAGTACTTC. Translating gives CSADRGPGETQYF.

J is TRBJ1-2 and V is TRBV6-6; D is perhaps TRBD1 (6 bases). The CDR3 loop spans 12 amino acids. V gave up 9 bases and J gave up 7 bases, with 15 bases separating them. Germline assignment: CDR1 MNHNY and CDR2 SVGAGI (reference sequence). The CDR3, as DNA: TGTGCCAGTGGGGGGGCAGGTGGTGGCTACACCTTC. Amino acids: CASGGAGGGYTF.

The chain carries TRBV2 and TRBJ2-7; possibly TRBD2 for D (5 bases). Per germline, CDR1 SNHLY and CDR2 FYNNEI. The CDR3 contains 12 residues. Trimming removed 8 bases from V and 4 bases from J, with 12 bases in between. The DNA of the CDR3 is TGTGCCAGCGGTCTCACTAGTTACGAGCAGTACTTC. Translating gives CASGLTSYEQYF. Full variable domain (outside the CDR3, taken from reference TRBV2 and TRBJ2-7): EPEVTQTPSHQVTQMGQEVILRCVPISNHLYFYWYRQILGQKVEFLVSFYNNEISEKSEIFDDQFSVERPDGSNFTLKIRSTKLEDSAMYFCASGLTSYEQYFGPGTRLTVT.

The J gene is TRBJ2-3, the V gene TRBV20-1; TRBD2 matches at 10 bases. The length of the CDR3 is 17 residues. From germline, CDR1 is DFQATT and CDR2 SNEGSKA (reference sequence). The junction had 13 bases not matched to a gene; V was cut back by 5 bases and J by 2 bases. This CDR3 is CSAPRVAGGLITDTQYF. As DNA, the CDR3 is TGCAGTGCTCCCCGGGTAGCGGGGGGCCTAATCACAGATACGCAGTATTTT.

This clonotype was seen many times. This chain connects TRBV18 to TRBJ2-5, with TRBD1 matching 7 bases. V lost 8 bases and J lost 1; bases outside the gene matches: 4. The CDR3 is 13 residues long. The germline CDR1 and CDR2 sequences are KGHSH and LQKENI. CDR3 DNA sequence: TGTGCCAGCAGCCGGGACAGCCAAGAGACCCAGTACTTC. It yields the protein CASSRDSQETQYF.

J is TRBJ2-1 and V is TRBV7-9; 7 nucleotides match TRBD1. This CDR3 contains 15 residues. From germline, CDR1 is SEHNR and CDR2 FQNEAQ (reference sequence). J lost 2 bases, V lost 5 bases, and 6 bases had no gene match. This chain's CDR3 is CASSLPGGAYNEQFF. The CDR3 DNA reads TGTGCCAGCAGCCTCCCAGGGGGAGCCTACAATGAGCAGTTCTTC.

This clonotype occurred many times. The chain joins TRBV6-1 to TRBJ2-1, with 8 bases aligning to TRBD2. This CDR3 has 14 amino acids. Trimming cost V 7 bases and J 9 bases; bases outside gene matches: 11. CDR1 is MNHNS, CDR2 SASEGT, per germline. The CDR3 spells CASKSGTSFGEQFF. As DNA, the CDR3 is TGTGCCAGCAAATCAGGGACTAGTTTTGGTGAGCAGTTCTTC.

V usage is TRBV6-5 and J usage is TRBJ2-2; 7 bases agree with TRBD2. CDR1 is MNHEY and CDR2 is SVGAGI in the germline V gene. Trimming removed 0 bases from V and 1 base from J; junction bases left unmatched: 11. The CDR3 loop spans 19 amino acids. The CDR3 nucleotides read TGTGCCAGCAGTTACTCGAGGCCCTTTGGGGGGGGGAACACCGGGGAGCTGTTTTTT. Its translation: CASSYSRPFGGGNTGELFF.

This clonotype occurred once. One end of the junction is discordant with germline, which a read error may explain. The J gene is TRBJ2-5, the V gene TRBV3-1; 9 nucleotides align to TRBD2. The CDR3 is 17 residues long. CDR1 and CDR2 (germline): LGHDT, YNNKEL (reference sequence). DNA of the CDR3: TGTGCCACCAGCCAAGAGCCGGGACTAGCACGTCGGCGGACCCAGTACTTC. Its protein product is CATSQEPGLARRRTQYF.

This clonotype was recorded a few times. The V gene is TRBV10-1, the J gene TRBJ1-1; D remains ambiguous. In germline, CDR1 is WNHNN, CDR2 SYGVQD (reference sequence). Trimming left V 3 bases short and J 0 bases short, with 5 bases between. The CDR3 is 13 residues long. For the CDR3, the DNA is TGCGCCAGCAGTGACGGTATGAACACTGAAGCTTTCTTT. It specifies CASSDGMNTEAFF.

This chain links TRBV9 with TRBJ1-1; possible D gene TRBD1, 5 bases. CDR3 size: 15 residues. Deletions cut 4 bases from V and 3 bases from J, with 16 bases between. Germline V gene lookup returns CDR1 SGDLS and CDR2 YYNGEE. The CDR3, as DNA: TGTGCCAGCAGCCCCAGTGGGGGGTGGGACACTGAAGCTTTCTTT. It specifies CASSPSGGWDTEAFF.

This clonotype was observed a handful of times. This sequence joins TRBV5-6 and TRBJ1-5, with D possibly matching TRBD1 (5 bases). CDR1 SGHDT and CDR2 YYEEEE come from the germline V gene. Trimming took off 4 bases at V and 6 bases at J, with 14 bases between the two ends. CDR3 length: 14 residues. In nucleotides, the CDR3 is TGTGCCAGCAGCCGTGACAGTGCCGGTCAGCCCCAGCATTTT. Translated, it gives CASSRDSAGQPQHF.

This chain joins TRBV4-2 and TRBJ2-5, with D perhaps given as TRBD1 or TRBD2 (5 bases each). The germline V gene has CDR1 LGHNA and CDR2 YNFKEQ. This CDR3 region has 17 residues. V lost 4 bases to trimming and J lost 6 bases, with 24 bases between them. The CDR3 DNA is TGTGCCAGCAGCCCGCGGGTCCTGGGCAGGGTCGTCCAGACCCAGTACTTC. It encodes CASSPRVLGRVVQTQYF.